This T cell receptor beta chain was profiled in a study of shared clonotypes between healthy human individuals. Findings and limits, study-wide: Richness estimates generally favored naive over memory subsets. Clonotype sharing across several donors was observed for around 4.8% of naive CD4 clonotypes.

Germline values: CDR1 SGHAT, CDR2 FQNNGV. V was trimmed by 2 bases and J by 2 bases, leaving 13 bases between them. The CDR3 length is 15 residues. Negatively enriched CD4+ T cells were divided by CD45RA into naive and memory. A note on this clone: Its antigen is still unknown.

Sorted-subset replicate PCRs used approximately 180 ng of genomic DNA. This amount corresponded to about 29,000 T cell genomes. Sequenced by immunoSEQ multiplex PCR; TCRdb stores in-frame clones only, minus some. The sample gives 1,400,000 or so clones, 98% to 99% of which show up once; 0.36% is in the top ten. The source is a young man in good health. The sample taken for sequencing was naive CD4+ T cells sorted from blood. Subset here: CD45RA+ positively selected. This rearrangement joins TRBV11-2 to TRBJ2-7; no clear D. The CDR3 loop reads CASSLPPGRAYEQYF. The CDR3 bases are TGTGCCAGCAGCTTACCCCCCGGACGGGCCTACGAGCAGTACTTC.